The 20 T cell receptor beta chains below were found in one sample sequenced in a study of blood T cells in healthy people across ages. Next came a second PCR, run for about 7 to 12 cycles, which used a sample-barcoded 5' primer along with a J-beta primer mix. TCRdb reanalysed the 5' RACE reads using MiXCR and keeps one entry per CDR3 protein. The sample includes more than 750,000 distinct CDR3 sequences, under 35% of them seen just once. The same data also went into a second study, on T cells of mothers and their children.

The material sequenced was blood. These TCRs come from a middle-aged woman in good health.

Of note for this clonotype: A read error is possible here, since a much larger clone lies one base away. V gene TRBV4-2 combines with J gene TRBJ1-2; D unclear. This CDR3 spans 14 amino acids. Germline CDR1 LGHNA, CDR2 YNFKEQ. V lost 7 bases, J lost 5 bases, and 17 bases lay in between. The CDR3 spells CASNPEIDGYGYTF. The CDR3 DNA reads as TGTGCCAGCAACCCAGAGATCGACGGGTATGGCTACACCTTC.

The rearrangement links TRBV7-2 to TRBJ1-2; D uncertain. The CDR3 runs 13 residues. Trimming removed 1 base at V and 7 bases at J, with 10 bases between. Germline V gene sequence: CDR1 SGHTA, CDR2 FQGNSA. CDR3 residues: CASSLGGDVGYTF. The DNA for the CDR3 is TGTGCCAGCAGCTTAGGCGGCGATGTTGGCTACACCTTC.

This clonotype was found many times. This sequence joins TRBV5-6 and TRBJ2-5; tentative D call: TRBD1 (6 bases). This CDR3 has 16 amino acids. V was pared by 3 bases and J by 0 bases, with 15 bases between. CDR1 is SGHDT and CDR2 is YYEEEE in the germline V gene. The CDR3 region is CASSYGGGWYQETQYF. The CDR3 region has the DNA TGTGCCAGCAGCTATGGGGGCGGATGGTACCAAGAGACCCAGTACTTC. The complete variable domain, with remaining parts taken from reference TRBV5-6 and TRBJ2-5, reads DAGVTQSPTHLIKTRGQQVTLRCSPKSGHDTVSWYQQALGQGPQFIFQYYEEEERQRGNFPDRFSGHQFPNYSSELNVNALLLGDSALYLCASSYGGGWYQETQYFGPGTRLLVL.

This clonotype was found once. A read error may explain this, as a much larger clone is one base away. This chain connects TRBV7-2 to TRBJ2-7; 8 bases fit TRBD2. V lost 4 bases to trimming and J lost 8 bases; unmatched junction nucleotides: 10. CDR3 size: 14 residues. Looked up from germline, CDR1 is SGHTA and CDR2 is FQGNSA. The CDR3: CASSSQAGGYKQYF. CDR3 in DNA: TGTGCCAGCAGCTCTCAGGCGGGGGGTTACAAGCAGTACTTC.

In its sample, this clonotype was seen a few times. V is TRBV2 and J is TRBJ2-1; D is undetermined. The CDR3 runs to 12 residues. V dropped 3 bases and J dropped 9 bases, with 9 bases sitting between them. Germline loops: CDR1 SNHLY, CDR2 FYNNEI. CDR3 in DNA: TGTGCCAGCAGTGATGGGGTCGGTGAGCAGTTCTTC. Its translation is CASSDGVGEQFF.

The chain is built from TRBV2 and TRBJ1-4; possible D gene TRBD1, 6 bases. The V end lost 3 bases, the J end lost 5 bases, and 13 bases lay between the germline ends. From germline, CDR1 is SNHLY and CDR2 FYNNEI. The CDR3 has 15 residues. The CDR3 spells CASSEDRVLNEKLFF. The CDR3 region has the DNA TGTGCCAGCAGTGAGGACAGAGTCCTGAATGAAAAACTGTTTTTT.

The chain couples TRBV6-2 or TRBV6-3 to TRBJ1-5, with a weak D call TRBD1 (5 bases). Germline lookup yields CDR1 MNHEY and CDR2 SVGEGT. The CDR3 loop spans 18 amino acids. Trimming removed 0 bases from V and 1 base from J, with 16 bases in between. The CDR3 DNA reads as TGTGCCAGCAGTTACTCCGGGGGAGGGCTAGGGAGCAATCAGCCCCAGCATTTT. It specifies CASSYSGGGLGSNQPQHF.

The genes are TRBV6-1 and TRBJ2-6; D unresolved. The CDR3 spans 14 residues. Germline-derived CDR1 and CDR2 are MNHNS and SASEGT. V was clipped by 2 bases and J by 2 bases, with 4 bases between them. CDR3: CASSERTGANVLTF. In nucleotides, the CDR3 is TGTGCCAGCAGTGAACGAACTGGGGCCAACGTCCTGACTTTC.

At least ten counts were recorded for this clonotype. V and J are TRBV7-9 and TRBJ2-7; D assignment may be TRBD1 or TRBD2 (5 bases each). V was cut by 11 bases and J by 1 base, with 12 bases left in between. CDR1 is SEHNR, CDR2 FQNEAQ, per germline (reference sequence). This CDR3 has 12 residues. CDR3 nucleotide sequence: TGTGCCGCCGGGGACGGTTCCTACGAGCAGTACTTC. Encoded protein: CAAGDGSYEQYF.

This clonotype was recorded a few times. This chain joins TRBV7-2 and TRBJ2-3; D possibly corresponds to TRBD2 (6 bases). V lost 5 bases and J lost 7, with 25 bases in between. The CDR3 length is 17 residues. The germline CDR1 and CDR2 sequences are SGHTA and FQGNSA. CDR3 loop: CASSPRPGGALGYTQYF. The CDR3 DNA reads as TGTGCCAGCAGCCCCCGCCCCGGGGGAGCCCTAGGGTATACGCAGTATTTT.

The CDR3 reads CASSYFAFPYSNQPQHF. CDR3 nucleotide sequence: TGTGCCAGCAGTTACTTCGCATTCCCCTATAGCAATCAGCCCCAGCATTTT. This sequence joins TRBV6-5 and TRBJ1-5; D ambiguous. V dropped 1 base and J dropped 0 bases, with 13 bases sitting between them. CDR3 length: 17 residues. Germline values: CDR1 MNHEY, CDR2 SVGAGI.

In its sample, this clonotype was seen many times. CDR3 DNA: TGTGCCAGCAGCGAGGGGGCCGTTTCAACTAATGAAAAACTGTTTTTT. This gives the protein CASSEGAVSTNEKLFF. This chain links TRBV5-5 with TRBJ1-4; 7 nucleotides line up with TRBD1. Germline values: CDR1 SGHKS, CDR2 YYEKEE (reference sequence). The ends lost 4 bases at V and 0 bases at J; junction bases unmatched: 6. CDR3 length: 16 amino acids.

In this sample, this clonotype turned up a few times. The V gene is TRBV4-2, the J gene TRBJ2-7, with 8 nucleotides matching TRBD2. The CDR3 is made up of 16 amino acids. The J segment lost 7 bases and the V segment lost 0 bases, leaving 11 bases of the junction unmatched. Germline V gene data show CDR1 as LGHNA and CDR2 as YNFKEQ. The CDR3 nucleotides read TGTGCCAGCAGCCAAGAGGTCCGGGGGGGGTTCGGGGAGCAGTACTTC. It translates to CASSQEVRGGFGEQYF.

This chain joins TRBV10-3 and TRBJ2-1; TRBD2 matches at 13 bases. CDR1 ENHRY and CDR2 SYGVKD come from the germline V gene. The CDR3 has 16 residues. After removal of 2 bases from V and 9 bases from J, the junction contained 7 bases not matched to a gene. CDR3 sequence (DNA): TGTGCCATCAGTGAGCCCACTAGCGGGGGGGCCGGTGAGCAGTTCTTC. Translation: CAISEPTSGGAGEQFF.

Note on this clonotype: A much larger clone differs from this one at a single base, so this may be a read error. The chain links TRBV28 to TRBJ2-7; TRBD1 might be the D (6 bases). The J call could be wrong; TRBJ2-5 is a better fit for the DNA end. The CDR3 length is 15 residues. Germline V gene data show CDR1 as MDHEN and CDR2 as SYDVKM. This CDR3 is CAGTMMVTRGETQYF. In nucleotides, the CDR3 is TGTGCCGGCACTATGATGGTAACGAGGGGGGAGACCCAGTACTTC.

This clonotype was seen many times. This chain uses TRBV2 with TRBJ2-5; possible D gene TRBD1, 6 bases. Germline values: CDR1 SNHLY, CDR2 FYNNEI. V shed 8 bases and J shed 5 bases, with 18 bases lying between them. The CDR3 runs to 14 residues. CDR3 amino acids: CASLGQGMAETQYF. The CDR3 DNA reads TGTGCCAGCCTAGGGCAGGGGATGGCGGAGACCCAGTACTTC.

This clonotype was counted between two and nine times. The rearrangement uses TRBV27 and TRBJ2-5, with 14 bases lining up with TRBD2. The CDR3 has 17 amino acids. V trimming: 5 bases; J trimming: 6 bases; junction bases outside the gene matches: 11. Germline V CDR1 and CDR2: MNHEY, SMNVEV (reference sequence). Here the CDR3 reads CASSPWTSGGIRQTQYF. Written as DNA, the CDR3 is TGTGCCAGCAGTCCATGGACTAGCGGGGGGATCAGACAGACCCAGTACTTC.

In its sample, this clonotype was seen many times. The CDR3 region has the DNA TGTGCCAGCAGCGTAGTGGGGACTAGCTCCTACAATGAGCAGTTCTTC. This codes for CASSVVGTSSYNEQFF. This sequence joins TRBV9 and TRBJ2-1, with 8 bases matching TRBD2. CDR3 length: 16 amino acids. The trim removed 0 bases at V and 0 bases at J, leaving 2 bases unmatched. Germline loops: CDR1 SGDLS, CDR2 YYNGEE.

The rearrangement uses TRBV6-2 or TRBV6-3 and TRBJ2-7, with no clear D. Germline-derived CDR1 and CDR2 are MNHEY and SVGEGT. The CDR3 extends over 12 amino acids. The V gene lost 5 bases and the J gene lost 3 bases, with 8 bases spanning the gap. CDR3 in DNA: TGTGCCAGCAGTCAGCAAGACTACGAGCAGTACTTC. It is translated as CASSQQDYEQYF.

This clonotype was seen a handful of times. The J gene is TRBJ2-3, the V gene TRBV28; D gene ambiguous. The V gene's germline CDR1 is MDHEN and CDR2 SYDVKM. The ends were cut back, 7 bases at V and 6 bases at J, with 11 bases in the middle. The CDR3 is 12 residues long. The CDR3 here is CASTGLGDTQYF. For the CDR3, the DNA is TGTGCCAGCACTGGGCTGGGGGATACGCAGTATTTT.